Below are 12 T cell receptor beta chains sequenced from a single sample in a study of T cells in Graves' hyperthyroidism and ophthalmopathy. The source material, RNA transcripts, was used to amplify TCR beta CDR3 regions. First-round RT-PCR of the TCR CDR3 relied on the HTBI primer set. TCRdb used MiXCR to reprocess the multiplex PCR reads, holding one entry per CDR3 protein. The table shows 450,000 to 600,000 distinct CDR3 sequences, with roughly 21% occurring only once. Specimen: blood. The source of these receptors is a middle-aged man with Graves' ophthalmopathy.

This clonotype has just a few counts. The chain has TRBV5-1 and TRBJ2-7, with D hard to call. CDR3 length equals 12 residues. Germline CDR1 is SGHRS and CDR2 is YFSETQ. Trimming took off 5 bases at V and 3 bases at J, with 9 bases between the two ends. Here the CDR3 DNA reads TGCGCCAGCAGTGGTGGGGACTACGAGCAGTACTTC. It translates to CASSGGDYEQYF. The full variable domain, completed using reference TRBV5-1 and TRBJ2-7, is KAGVTQTPRYLIKTRGQQVTLSCSPISGHRSVSWYQQTPGQGLQFLFEYFSETQRNKGNFPGRFSGRQFSNSRSEMNVSTLELGDSALYLCASSGGDYEQYFGPGTRLTVT.

This clonotype turned up a few times. CDR3 loop: CASSRTGVRTNEKLFF. DNA of the CDR3: TGTGCCAGCAGCCGGACAGGGGTGAGAACTAATGAAAAACTGTTTTTT. J is TRBJ1-4 and V is TRBV28; 9 positions match TRBD1. The CDR3 covers 16 residues. Germline V gene data show CDR1 as MDHEN and CDR2 as SYDVKM. The V segment lost 6 bases and the J segment 1 base; nucleotides outside the gene matches: 6.

The chain employs TRBV7-3 and TRBJ2-3; tentative D call: TRBD2 (7 bases). This CDR3 comprises 15 residues. Germline V gives CDR1 SGHTA, CDR2 FQGTGA. Trimming cost V 7 bases and J 3 bases, with 17 bases left between them. CDR3 coding DNA: TGTGCCAGCACGCCCCTGGGGGGGCCGACAGATACGCAGTATTTT. This sequence encodes CASTPLGGPTDTQYF.

The chain joins TRBV18 to TRBJ1-2, with D tentatively TRBD1 (5 bases). The V and J ends lost 1 base and 4 bases respectively, with 16 bases between them. Germline V lookup: CDR1 KGHSH, CDR2 LQKENI. This CDR3 has 16 amino acids. The CDR3: CASSPLRDHASYGYTF. The CDR3 bases are TGTGCCAGCTCACCACTCCGGGACCACGCTAGCTATGGCTACACCTTC. Supplemented by reference TRBV18 and TRBJ1-2, the full variable domain reads NAGVMQNPRHLVRRRGQEARLRCSPMKGHSHVYWYRQLPEEGLKFMVYLQKENIIDESGMPKERFSAEFPKEGPSILRIQQVVRGDSAAYFCASSPLRDHASYGYTFGSGTRLTVV.

This clonotype was found a few times. This chain links TRBV4-2 with TRBJ2-2, with a tentative D call TRBD1 (5 bases). CDR1 LGHNA and CDR2 YNFKEQ come from the germline V gene. This CDR3 is 16 amino acids long. Between the trimmed V and J ends, which lost 11 bases and 1 base, there was a span of 20 bases. The CDR3 DNA sequence: TGTGCCTCCAGACCGGAAGGGGTATGGAACACCGGGGAGCTGTTTTTT. As protein: CASRPEGVWNTGELFF.

Concerning this clonotype: It may be a read error: a sequence one base away is much more abundant. V usage is TRBV7-2 and J usage is TRBJ2-2; 7 bases align to TRBD1. Germline lookup yields CDR1 SGHTA and CDR2 FQGNSA. CDR3 length: 15 amino acids. The CDR3 DNA follows: TGTGCCAGCAGCCTCTACAGGGGTCCAACCGGGGAGCTGCTTTTT. Its protein is CASSLYRGPTGELLF.

This clonotype has more than one count but fewer than ten. The chain has TRBV5-1 and TRBJ1-2, with 7 bases identical to TRBD1. Germline lookup yields CDR1 SGHRS and CDR2 YFSETQ. The CDR3 runs 13 residues. V was pared by 4 bases and J by 8 bases, with 8 bases of the junction left unmatched. CDR3: CASSPGTAWGYTF. The CDR3 DNA reads as TGCGCCAGCAGCCCAGGGACAGCGTGGGGCTACACCTTC.

Concerning this clonotype: The CDR3 does not close with the conserved phenylalanine or tryptophan, likely indicating a read error. The chain employs TRBV9 and TRBJ1-2; D is ambiguous. CDR3 length: 14 residues. V lost 0 bases, J lost 2 bases, and 8 bases lay in between. The germline V gene has CDR1 SGDLS and CDR2 YYNGEE. CDR3 residues: CASSVGSDNYGYTL. The CDR3 nucleotides read TGTGCCAGCAGCGTAGGTTCGGACAACTATGGCTACACCCTC.

The V gene is TRBV7-3, the J gene TRBJ2-7; a weak D match, TRBD1 (5 bases). CDR1 SGHTA and CDR2 FQGTGA come from the germline V gene. The CDR3 is 14 amino acids. Trimming took off 5 bases at V and 6 bases at J, with 17 bases between the two ends. As DNA, the CDR3 is TGTGCCAGCAGCGTTGGACACGCCTCCGGCGAGCAGTACTTC. This encodes CASSVGHASGEQYF.

This clonotype came up many times. The chain uses TRBV5-1 and TRBJ1-2; 7 nucleotides line up with TRBD1. Germline-derived CDR1 and CDR2 are SGHRS and YFSETQ. There are 17 residues in the CDR3. The ends lost 4 bases at V and 2 bases at J; junction bases unmatched: 14. The CDR3 region is CASSQGGGGRGNYGYTF. As DNA, the CDR3 is TGCGCCAGCAGCCAGGGAGGAGGGGGCCGGGGGAACTATGGCTACACCTTC.

Many counts were recorded for this clonotype. The chain links TRBV28 to TRBJ2-3, with TRBD2 identical over 8 bases. This CDR3 is 15 amino acids long. V dropped 2 bases and J dropped 5; count of bases not matched to a gene: 6. Germline V gives CDR1 MDHEN, CDR2 SYDVKM. CDR3 nucleotides: TGTGCCAGCAGTTTACGGGAGGGGCTGGGAGATACGCAGTATTTT. Translation: CASSLREGLGDTQYF.

This clonotype was detected only a few times. The chain uses TRBV20-1 and TRBJ1-1; 8 bases match TRBD1. The CDR3 loop spans 15 amino acids. The germline V gene has CDR1 DFQATT and CDR2 SNEGSKA (reference sequence). The V gene end was trimmed by 2 bases and the J gene end by 5 bases; junction bases not matched to a gene: 10. The CDR3 DNA follows: TGCAGTGCTAGAAGGTCAGGGGGCGCGGGTACTGAAGCTTTCTTT. It encodes CSARRSGGAGTEAFF.